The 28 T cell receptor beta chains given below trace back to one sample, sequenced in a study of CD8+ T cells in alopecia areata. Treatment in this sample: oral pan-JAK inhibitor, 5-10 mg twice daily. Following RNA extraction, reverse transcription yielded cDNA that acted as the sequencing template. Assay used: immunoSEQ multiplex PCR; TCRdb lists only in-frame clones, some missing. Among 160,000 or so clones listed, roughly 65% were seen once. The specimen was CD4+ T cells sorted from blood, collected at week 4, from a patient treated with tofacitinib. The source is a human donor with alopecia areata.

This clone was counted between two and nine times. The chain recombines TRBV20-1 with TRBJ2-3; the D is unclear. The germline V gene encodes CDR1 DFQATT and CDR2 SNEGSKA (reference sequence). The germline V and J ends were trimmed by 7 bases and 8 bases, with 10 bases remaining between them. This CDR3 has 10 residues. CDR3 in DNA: TGCAGTGTCGTGCGAGTTACGCAGTATTTT. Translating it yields CSVVRVTQYF.

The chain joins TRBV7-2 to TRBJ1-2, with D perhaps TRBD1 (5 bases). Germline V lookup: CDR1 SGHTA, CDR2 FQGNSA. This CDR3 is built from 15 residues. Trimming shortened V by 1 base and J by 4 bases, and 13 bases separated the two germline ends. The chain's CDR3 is CASSLDAGRSYGYTF. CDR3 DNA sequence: TGTGCCAGCAGCTTAGACGCGGGGCGCAGCTATGGCTACACCTTC.

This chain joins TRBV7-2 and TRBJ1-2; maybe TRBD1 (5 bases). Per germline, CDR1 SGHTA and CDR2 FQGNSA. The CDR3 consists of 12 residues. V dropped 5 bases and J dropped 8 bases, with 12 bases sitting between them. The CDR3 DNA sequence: TGTGCCAGCAGCCCGAGGAGGGGCGGCTACACCTTC. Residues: CASSPRRGGYTF. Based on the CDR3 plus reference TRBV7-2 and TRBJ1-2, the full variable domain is GAGVSQSPSNKVTEKGKDVELRCDPISGHTALYWYRQSLGQGLEFLIYFQGNSAPDKSGLPSDRFSAERTGGSVSTLTIQRTQQEDSAVYLCASSPRRGGYTFGSGTRLTVV.

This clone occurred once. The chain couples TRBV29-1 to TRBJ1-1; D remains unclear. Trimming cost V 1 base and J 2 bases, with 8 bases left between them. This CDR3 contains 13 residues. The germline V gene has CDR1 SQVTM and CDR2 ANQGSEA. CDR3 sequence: CSVEVSDNTEAFF. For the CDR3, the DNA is TGCAGCGTTGAAGTATCAGACAACACTGAAGCTTTCTTT. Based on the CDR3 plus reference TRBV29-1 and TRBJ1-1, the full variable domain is SAVISQKPSRDICQRGTSLTIQCQVDSQVTMMFWYRQQPGQSLTLIATANQGSEATYESGFVIDKFPISRPNLTFSTLTVSNMSPEDSSIYLCSVEVSDNTEAFFGQGTRLTVV.

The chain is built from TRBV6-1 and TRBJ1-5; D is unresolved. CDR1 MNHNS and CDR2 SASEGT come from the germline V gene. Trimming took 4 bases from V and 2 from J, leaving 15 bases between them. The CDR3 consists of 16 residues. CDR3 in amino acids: CASSGRVSVGNQPQHF. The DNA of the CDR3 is TGTGCCAGCAGTGGACGGGTCAGCGTCGGCAATCAGCCCCAGCATTTT.

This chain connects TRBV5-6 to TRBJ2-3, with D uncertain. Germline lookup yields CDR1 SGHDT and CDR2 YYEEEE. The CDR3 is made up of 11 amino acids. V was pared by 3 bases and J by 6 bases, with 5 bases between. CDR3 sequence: CASSSRDTQYF. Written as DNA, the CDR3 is TGTGCCAGCAGCTCGAGGGATACGCAGTATTTT.

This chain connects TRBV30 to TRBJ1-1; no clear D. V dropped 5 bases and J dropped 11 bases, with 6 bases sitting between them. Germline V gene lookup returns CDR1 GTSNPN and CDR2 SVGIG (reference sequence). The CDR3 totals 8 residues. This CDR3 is CAWAGAFF. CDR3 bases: TGTGCCTGGGCCGGCGCTTTCTTT.

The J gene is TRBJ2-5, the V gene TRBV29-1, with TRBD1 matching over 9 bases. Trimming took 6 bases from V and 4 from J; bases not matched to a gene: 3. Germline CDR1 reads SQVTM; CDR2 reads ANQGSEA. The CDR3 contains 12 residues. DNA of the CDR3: TGCAGCGTAGGGACAGGGCGAGAGACCCAGTACTTC. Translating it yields CSVGTGRETQYF. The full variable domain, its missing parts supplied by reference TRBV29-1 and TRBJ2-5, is SAVISQKPSRDICQRGTSLTIQCQVDSQVTMMFWYRQQPGQSLTLIATANQGSEATYESGFVIDKFPISRPNLTFSTLTVSNMSPEDSSIYLCSVGTGRETQYFGPGTRLLVL.

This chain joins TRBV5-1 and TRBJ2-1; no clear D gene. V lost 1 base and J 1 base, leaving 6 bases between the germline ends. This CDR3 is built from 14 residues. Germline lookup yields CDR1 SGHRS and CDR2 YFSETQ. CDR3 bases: TGCGCCAGCAGCTTGATCCCTTCCTACAATGAGCAGTTCTTC. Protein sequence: CASSLIPSYNEQFF.

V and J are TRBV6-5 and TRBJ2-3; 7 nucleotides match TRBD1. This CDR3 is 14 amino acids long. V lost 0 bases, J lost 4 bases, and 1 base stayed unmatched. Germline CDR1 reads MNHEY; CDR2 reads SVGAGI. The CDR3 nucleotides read TGTGCCAGCAGTTACTCACAGGGGTCAGATACGCAGTATTTT. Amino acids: CASSYSQGSDTQYF.

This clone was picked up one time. The CDR3: CATSRTSDNEQFF. The CDR3 DNA reads TGTGCCACCAGCAGGACTAGCGATAATGAGCAGTTCTTC. This chain links TRBV15 with TRBJ2-1; TRBD2 agrees at 8 bases. V was clipped by 3 bases and J by 7 bases; unmatched bases: 2. Germline V lookup: CDR1 LNHNV, CDR2 YYDKDF (reference sequence). The CDR3 runs to 13 residues.

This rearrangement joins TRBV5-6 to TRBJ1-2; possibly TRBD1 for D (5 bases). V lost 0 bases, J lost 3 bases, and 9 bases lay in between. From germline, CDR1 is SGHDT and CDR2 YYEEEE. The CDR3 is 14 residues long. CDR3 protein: CASSLVRGHYGYTF. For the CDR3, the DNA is TGTGCCAGCAGCTTGGTGAGGGGACACTATGGCTACACCTTC.

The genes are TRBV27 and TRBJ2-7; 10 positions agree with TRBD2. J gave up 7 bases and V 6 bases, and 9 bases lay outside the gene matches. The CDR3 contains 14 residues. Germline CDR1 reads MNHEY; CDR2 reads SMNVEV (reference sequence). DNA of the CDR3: TGTGCCAGCAGACCAATAATAGCGGGGGGAGAGCAGTACTTC. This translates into CASRPIIAGGEQYF.

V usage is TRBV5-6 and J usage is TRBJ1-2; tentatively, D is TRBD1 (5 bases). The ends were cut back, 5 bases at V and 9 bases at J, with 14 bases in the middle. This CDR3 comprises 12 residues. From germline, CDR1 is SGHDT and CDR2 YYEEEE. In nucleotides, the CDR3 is TGTGCCAGCAGTCAGGGTTTTGACAGCTACACCTTC. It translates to CASSQGFDSYTF. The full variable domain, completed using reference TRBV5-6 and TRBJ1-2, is DAGVTQSPTHLIKTRGQQVTLRCSPKSGHDTVSWYQQALGQGPQFIFQYYEEEERQRGNFPDRFSGHQFPNYSSELNVNALLLGDSALYLCASSQGFDSYTFGSGTRLTVV.

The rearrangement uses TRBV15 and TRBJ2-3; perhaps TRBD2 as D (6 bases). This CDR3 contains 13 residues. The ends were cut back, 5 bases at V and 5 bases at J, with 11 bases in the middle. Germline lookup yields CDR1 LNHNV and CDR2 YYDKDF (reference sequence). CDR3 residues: CATSGGPVDTQYF. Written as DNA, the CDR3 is TGTGCCACCAGCGGAGGGCCTGTAGATACGCAGTATTTT. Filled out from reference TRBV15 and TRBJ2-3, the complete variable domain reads DAMVIQNPRYQVTQFGKPVTLSCSQTLNHNVMYWYQQKSSQAPKLLFHYYDKDFNNEADTPDNFQSRRPNTSFCFLDIRSPGLGDTAMYLCATSGGPVDTQYFGPGTRLTVL.

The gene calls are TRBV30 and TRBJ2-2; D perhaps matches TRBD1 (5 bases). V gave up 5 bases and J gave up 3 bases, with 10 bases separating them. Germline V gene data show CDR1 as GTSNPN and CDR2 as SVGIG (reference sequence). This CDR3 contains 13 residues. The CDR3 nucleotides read TGTGCCTGGGCACAGGCGTACACCGGGGAGCTGTTTTTT. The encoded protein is CAWAQAYTGELFF.

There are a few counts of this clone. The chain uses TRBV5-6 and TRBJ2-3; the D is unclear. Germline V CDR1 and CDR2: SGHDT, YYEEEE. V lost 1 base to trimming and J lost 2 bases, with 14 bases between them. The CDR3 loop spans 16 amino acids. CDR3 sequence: CASSLRASFNTDTQYF. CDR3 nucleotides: TGTGCCAGCAGCTTGCGGGCCTCCTTTAACACAGATACGCAGTATTTT. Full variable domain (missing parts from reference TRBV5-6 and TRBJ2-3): DAGVTQSPTHLIKTRGQQVTLRCSPKSGHDTVSWYQQALGQGPQFIFQYYEEEERQRGNFPDRFSGHQFPNYSSELNVNALLLGDSALYLCASSLRASFNTDTQYFGPGTRLTVL.

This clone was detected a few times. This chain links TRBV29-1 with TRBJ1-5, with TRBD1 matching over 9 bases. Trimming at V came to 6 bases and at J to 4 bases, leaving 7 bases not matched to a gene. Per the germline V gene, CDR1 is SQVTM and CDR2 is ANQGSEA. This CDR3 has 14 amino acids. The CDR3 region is CSVGTGLRNQPQHF. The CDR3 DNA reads TGCAGCGTCGGGACAGGGTTGCGAAATCAGCCCCAGCATTTT. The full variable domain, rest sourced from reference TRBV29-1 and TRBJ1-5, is SAVISQKPSRDICQRGTSLTIQCQVDSQVTMMFWYRQQPGQSLTLIATANQGSEATYESGFVIDKFPISRPNLTFSTLTVSNMSPEDSSIYLCSVGTGLRNQPQHFGDGTRLSIL.

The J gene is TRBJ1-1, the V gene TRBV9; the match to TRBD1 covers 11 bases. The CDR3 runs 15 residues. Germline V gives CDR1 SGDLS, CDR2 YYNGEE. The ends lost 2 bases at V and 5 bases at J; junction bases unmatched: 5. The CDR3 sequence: CASSVTGTGGTEAFF. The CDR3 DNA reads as TGTGCCAGCAGCGTTACCGGGACAGGGGGTACTGAAGCTTTCTTT.

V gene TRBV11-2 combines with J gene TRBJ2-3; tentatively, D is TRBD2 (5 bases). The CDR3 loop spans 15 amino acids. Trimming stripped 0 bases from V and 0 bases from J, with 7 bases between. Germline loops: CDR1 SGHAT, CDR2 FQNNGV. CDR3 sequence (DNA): TGTGCCAGCAGCTTAGATGGCGGGAGCACAGATACGCAGTATTTT. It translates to CASSLDGGSTDTQYF. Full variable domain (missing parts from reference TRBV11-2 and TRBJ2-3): EAGVAQSPRYKIIEKRQSVAFWCNPISGHATLYWYQQILGQGPKLLIQFQNNGVVDDSQLPKDRFSAERLKGVDSTLKIQPAKLEDSAVYLCASSLDGGSTDTQYFGPGTRLTVL.

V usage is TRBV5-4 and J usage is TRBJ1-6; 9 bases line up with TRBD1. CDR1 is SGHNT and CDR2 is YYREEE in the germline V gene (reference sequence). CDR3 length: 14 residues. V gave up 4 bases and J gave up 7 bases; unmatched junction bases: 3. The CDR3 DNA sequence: TGTGCCAGCAGCACCGGGACAGGGAATTCACCCCTCCACTTT. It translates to CASSTGTGNSPLHF.

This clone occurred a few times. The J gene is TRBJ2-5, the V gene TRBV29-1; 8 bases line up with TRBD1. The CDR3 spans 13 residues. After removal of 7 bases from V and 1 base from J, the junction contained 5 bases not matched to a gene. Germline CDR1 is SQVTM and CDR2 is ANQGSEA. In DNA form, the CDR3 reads TGCAGCGCAGACAGGGGCTCCCAAGAGACCCAGTACTTC. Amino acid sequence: CSADRGSQETQYF.

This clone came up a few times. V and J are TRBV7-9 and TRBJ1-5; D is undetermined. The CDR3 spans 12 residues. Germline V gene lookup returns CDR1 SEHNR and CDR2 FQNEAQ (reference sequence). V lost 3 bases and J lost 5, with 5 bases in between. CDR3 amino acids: CASSFGDQPQHF. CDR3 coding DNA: TGTGCCAGCAGCTTTGGCGATCAGCCCCAGCATTTT.

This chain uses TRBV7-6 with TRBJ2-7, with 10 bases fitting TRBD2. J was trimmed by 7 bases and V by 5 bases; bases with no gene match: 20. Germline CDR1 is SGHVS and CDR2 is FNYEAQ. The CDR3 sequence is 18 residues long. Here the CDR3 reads CASSPTYFVGGSGGEQYF. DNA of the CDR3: TGTGCCAGCAGCCCGACTTACTTCGTAGGCGGTAGCGGGGGGGAGCAGTACTTC.

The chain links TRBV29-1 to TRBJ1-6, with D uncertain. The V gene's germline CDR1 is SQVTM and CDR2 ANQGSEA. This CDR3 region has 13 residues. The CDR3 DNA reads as TGCAGACCCGAAGGCCATACGAGTTCACCCCTCCACTTT. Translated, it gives CRPEGHTSSPLHF. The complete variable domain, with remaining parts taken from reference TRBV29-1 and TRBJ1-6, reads SAVISQKPSRDICQRGTSLTIQCQVDSQVTMMFWYRQQPGQSLTLIATANQGSEATYESGFVIDKFPISRPNLTFSTLTVSNMSPEDSSIYLCRPEGHTSSPLHFGNGTRLTVT.

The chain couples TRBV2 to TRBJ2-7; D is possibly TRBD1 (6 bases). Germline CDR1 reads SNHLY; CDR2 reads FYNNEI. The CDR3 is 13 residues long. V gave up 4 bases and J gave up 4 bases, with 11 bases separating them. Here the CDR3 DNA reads TGTGCCAGCAGTGCAGGGGTTGATTACGAGCAGTACTTC. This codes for CASSAGVDYEQYF.

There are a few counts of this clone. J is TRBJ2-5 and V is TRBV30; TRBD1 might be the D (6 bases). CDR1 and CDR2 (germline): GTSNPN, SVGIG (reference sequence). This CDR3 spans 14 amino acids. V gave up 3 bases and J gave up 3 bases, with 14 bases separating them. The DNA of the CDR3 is TGTGCCTGGAGCGAGGGGGACCCTAAAGAGACCCAGTACTTC. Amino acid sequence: CAWSEGDPKETQYF.

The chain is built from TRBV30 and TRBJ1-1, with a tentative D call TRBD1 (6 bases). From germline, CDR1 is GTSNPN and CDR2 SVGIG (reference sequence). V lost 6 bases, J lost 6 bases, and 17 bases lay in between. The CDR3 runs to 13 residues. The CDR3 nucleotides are TGTGCCTGCCCCGGGGGCTCGGGAGCTGAAGCTTTCTTT. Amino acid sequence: CACPGGSGAEAFF.